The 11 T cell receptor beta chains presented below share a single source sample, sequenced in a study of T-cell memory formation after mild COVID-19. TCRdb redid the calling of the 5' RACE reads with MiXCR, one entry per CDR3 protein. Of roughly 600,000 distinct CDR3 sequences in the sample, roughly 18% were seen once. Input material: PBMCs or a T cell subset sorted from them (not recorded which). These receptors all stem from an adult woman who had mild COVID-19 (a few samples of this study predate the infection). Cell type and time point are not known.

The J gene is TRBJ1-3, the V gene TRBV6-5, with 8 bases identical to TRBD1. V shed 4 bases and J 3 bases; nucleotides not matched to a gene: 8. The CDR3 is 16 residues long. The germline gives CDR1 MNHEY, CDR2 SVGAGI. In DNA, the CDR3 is TGTGCCAGCAGTTCCCGGACAGGGAACCTTGGAAACACCATATATTTT. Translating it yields CASSSRTGNLGNTIYF.

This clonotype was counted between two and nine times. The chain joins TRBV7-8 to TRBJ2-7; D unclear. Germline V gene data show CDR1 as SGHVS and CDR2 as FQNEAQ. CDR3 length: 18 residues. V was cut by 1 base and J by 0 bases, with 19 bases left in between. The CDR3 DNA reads TGTGCCAGCAGCTTAGGGAGAACAGCCGGAAACCCCTCCTACGAGCAGTACTTC. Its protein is CASSLGRTAGNPSYEQYF.

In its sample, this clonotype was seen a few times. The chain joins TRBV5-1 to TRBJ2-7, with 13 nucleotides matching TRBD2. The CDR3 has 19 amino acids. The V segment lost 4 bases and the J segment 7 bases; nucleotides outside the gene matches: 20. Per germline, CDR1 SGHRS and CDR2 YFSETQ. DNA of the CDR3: TGCGCCAGCAGCATGGGCCCGACTGCTACTAGCGGGAGGGCCGGGGAGCAGTACTTC. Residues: CASSMGPTATSGRAGEQYF.

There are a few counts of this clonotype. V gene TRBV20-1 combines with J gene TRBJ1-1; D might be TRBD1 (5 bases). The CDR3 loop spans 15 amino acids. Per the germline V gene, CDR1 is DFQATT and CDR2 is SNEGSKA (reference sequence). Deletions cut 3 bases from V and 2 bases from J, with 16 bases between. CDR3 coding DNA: TGCAGTGCTAGCCCCCGAGGGGCGAGTAACACTGAAGCTTTCTTT. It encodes CSASPRGASNTEAFF.

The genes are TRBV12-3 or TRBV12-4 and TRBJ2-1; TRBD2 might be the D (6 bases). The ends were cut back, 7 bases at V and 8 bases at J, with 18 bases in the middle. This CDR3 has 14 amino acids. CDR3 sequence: CASTPGGISDEQFF. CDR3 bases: TGTGCCAGCACCCCTGGCGGGATAAGTGATGAGCAGTTCTTC.

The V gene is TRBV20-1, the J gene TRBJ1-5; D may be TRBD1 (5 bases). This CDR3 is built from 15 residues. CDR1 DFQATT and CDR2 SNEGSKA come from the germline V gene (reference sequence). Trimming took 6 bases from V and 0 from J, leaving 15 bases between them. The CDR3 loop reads CSATPEGHSNQPQHF. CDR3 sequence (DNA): TGCAGTGCCACCCCTGAGGGGCATAGCAATCAGCCCCAGCATTTT.

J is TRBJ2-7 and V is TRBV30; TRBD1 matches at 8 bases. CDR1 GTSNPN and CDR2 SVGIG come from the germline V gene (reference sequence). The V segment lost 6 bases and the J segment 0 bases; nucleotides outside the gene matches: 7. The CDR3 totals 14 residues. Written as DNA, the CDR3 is TGTGCCTGTGCCACCGGGACAGGCTCCTACGAGCAGTACTTC. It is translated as CACATGTGSYEQYF.

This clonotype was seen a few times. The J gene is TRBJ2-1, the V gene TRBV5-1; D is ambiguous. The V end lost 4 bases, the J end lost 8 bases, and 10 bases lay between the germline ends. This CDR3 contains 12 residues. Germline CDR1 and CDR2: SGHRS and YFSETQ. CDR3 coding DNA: TGCGCCAGCAGCGTTTCCTTGGATGAGCAGTTCTTC. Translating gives CASSVSLDEQFF. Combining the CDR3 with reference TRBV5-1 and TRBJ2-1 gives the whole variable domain KAGVTQTPRYLIKTRGQQVTLSCSPISGHRSVSWYQQTPGQGLQFLFEYFSETQRNKGNFPGRFSGRQFSNSRSEMNVSTLELGDSALYLCASSVSLDEQFFGPGTRLTVL.

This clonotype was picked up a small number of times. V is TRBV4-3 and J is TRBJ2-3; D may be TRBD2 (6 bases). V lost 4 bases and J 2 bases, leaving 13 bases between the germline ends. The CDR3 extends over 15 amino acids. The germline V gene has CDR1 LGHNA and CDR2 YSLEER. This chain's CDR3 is CASSLRGTLTDTQYF. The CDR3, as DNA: TGCGCCAGCAGCCTCCGGGGGACCCTCACAGATACGCAGTATTTT.

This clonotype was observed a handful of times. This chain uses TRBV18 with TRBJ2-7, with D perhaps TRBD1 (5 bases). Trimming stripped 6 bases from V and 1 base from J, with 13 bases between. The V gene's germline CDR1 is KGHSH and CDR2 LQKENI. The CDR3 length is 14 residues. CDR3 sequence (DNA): TGTGCCAGCTCTCTTTCGACAGAGTCCTACGAGCAGTACTTC. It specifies CASSLSTESYEQYF. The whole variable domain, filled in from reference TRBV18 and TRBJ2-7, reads NAGVMQNPRHLVRRRGQEARLRCSPMKGHSHVYWYRQLPEEGLKFMVYLQKENIIDESGMPKERFSAEFPKEGPSILRIQQVVRGDSAAYFCASSLSTESYEQYFGPGTRLTVT.

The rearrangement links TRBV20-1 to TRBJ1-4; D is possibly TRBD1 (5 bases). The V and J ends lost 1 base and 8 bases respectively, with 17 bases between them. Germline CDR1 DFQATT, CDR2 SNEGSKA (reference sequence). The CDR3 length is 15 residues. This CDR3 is CSARGAGTGDEKLFF. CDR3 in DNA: TGCAGTGCTAGAGGTGCCGGGACCGGAGACGAAAAACTGTTTTTT.